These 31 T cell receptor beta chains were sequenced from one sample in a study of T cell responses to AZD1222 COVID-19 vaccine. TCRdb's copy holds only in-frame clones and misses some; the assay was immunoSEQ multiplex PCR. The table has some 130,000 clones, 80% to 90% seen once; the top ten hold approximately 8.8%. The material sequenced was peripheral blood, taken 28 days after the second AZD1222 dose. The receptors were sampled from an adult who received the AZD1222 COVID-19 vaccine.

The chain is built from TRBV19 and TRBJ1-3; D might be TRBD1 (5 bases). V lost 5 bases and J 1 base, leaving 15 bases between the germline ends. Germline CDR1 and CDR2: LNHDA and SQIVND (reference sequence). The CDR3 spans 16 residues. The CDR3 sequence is CASSPGTYLSGNTIYF. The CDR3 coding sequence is TGTGCCAGTAGTCCCGGGACGTATCTTTCTGGAAACACCATATATTTT.

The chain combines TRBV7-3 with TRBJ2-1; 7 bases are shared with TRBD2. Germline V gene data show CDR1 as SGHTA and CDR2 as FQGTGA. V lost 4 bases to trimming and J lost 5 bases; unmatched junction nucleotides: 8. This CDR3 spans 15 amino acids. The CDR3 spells CASSSPERGHNEQFF. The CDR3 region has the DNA TGTGCCAGCAGCTCCCCCGAGCGGGGCCACAATGAGCAGTTCTTC.

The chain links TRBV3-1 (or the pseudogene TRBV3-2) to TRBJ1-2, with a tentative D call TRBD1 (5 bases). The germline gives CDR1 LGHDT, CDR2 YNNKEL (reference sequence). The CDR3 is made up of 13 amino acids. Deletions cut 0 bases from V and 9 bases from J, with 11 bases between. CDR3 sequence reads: CASSQEGTTRYTF. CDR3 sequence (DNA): TGTGCCAGCAGCCAAGAGGGGACGACACGCTACACCTTC.

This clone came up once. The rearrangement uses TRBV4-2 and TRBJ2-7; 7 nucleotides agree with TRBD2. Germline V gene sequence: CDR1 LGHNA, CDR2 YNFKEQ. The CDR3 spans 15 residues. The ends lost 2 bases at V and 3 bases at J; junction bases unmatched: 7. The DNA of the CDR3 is TGTGCCAGCAGCCAAAGGAGCGGGGACTACTACGAGCAGTACTTC. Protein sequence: CASSQRSGDYYEQYF.

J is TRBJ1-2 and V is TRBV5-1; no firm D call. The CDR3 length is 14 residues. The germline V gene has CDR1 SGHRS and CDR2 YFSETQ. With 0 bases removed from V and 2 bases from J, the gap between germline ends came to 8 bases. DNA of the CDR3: TGCGCCAGCAGCTTGGGGGGAGGCAACTATGGCTACACCTTC. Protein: CASSLGGGNYGYTF. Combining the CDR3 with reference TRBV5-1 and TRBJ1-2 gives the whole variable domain KAGVTQTPRYLIKTRGQQVTLSCSPISGHRSVSWYQQTPGQGLQFLFEYFSETQRNKGNFPGRFSGRQFSNSRSEMNVSTLELGDSALYLCASSLGGGNYGYTFGSGTRLTVV.

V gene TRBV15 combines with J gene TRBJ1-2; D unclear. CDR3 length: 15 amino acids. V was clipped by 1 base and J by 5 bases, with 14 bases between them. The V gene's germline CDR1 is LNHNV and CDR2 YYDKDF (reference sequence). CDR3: CATSRGAGEIYGYTF. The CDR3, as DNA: TGTGCCACCAGCAGAGGAGCCGGAGAGATTTATGGCTACACCTTC.

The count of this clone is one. DNA of the CDR3: TGTGCCAGCACACTAGCGGGAGACGGGGAGACCCAGTACTTC. It is translated as CASTLAGDGETQYF. The chain links TRBV2 to TRBJ2-5; 11 positions agree with TRBD2. The CDR3 is made up of 14 amino acids. The V and J ends lost 7 bases and 5 bases, in that order; junction bases with no gene match: 6. Germline values: CDR1 SNHLY, CDR2 FYNNEI. The full variable domain, rest sourced from reference TRBV2 and TRBJ2-5, is EPEVTQTPSHQVTQMGQEVILRCVPISNHLYFYWYRQILGQKVEFLVSFYNNEISEKSEIFDDQFSVERPDGSNFTLKIRSTKLEDSAMYFCASTLAGDGETQYFGPGTRLLVL.

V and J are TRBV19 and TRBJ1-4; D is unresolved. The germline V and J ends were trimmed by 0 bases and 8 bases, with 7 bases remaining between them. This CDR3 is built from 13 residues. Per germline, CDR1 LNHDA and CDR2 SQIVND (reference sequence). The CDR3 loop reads CASSIDGAEKLFF. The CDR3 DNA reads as TGTGCCAGTAGTATAGACGGAGCAGAAAAACTGTTTTTT.

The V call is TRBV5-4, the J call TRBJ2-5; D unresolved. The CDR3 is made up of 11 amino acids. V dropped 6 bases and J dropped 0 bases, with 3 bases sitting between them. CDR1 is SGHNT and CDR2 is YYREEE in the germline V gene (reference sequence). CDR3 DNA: TGTGCCAGCACCGACCAAGAGACCCAGTACTTC. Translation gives CASTDQETQYF.

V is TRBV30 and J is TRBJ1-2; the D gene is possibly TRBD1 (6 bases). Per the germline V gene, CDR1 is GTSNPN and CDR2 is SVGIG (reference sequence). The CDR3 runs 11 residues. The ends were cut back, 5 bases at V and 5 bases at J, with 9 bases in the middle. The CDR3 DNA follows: TGTGCCTGGTCAGGGGATTATGGCTACACCTTC. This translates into CAWSGDYGYTF.

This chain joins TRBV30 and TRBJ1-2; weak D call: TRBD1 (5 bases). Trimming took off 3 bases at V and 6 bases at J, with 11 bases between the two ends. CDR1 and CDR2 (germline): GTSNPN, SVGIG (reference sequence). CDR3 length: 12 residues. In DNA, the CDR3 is TGTGCCTGGAGCGGGGGTCTTAATGGCTACACCTTC. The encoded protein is CAWSGGLNGYTF.

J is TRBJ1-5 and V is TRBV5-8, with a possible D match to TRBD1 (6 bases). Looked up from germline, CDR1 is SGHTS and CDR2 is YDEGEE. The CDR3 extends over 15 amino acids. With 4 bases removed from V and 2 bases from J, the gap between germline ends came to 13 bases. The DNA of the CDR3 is TGTGCCAGCAGCCCAAGGACAGTGGGCAATCAGCCCCAGCATTTT. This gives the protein CASSPRTVGNQPQHF.

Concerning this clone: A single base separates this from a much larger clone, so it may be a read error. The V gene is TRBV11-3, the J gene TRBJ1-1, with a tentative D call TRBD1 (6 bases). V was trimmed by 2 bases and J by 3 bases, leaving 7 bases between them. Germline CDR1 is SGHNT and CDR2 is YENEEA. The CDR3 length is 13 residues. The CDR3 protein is CASSLSGDTEAFF. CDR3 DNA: TGTGCCAGCAGCTTATCAGGGGACACTGAAGCTTTCTTT.

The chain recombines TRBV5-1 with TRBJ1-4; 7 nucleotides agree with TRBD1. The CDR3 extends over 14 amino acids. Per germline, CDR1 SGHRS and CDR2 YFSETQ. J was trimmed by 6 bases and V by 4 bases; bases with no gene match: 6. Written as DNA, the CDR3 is TGCGCCAGCAGCCTCCAGGGGGTTTATGAAAAACTGTTTTTT. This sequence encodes CASSLQGVYEKLFF.

CDR3 loop: CASGFSYNEQFF. The CDR3 DNA sequence: TGTGCCAGCGGGTTCTCCTACAATGAGCAGTTCTTC. V gene TRBV2 combines with J gene TRBJ2-1; D not certain. This CDR3 has 12 amino acids. V lost 8 bases, J lost 0 bases, and 5 bases lay in between. Looked up from germline, CDR1 is SNHLY and CDR2 is FYNNEI.

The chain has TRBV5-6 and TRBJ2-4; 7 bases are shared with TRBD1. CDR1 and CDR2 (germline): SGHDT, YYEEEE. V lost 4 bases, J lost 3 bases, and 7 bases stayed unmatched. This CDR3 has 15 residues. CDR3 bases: TGTGCCAGCAGCGAACAGGGGATCGGCAAAAACATTCAGTACTTC. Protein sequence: CASSEQGIGKNIQYF.

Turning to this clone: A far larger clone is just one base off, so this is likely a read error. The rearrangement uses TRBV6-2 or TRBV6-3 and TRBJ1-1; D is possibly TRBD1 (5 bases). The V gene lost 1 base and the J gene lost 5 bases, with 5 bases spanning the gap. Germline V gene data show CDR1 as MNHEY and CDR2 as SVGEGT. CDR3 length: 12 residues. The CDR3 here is CASSYWGTEAFF. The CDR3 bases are TGTGCCAGCAGTTACTGGGGGACTGAAGCTTTCTTT.

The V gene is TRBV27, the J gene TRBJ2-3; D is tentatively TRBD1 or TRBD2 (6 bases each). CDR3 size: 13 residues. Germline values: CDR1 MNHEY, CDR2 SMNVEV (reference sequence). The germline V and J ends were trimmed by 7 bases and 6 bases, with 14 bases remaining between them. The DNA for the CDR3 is TGTGCCAGCACTCCCCTAGGGGGGGATACGCAGTATTTT. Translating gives CASTPLGGDTQYF.

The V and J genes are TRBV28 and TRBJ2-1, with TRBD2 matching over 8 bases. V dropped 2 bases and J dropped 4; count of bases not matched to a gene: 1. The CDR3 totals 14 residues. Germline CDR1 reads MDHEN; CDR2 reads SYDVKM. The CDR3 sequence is CASSLPSGYNEQFF. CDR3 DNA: TGTGCCAGCAGTTTACCTAGCGGGTACAATGAGCAGTTCTTC. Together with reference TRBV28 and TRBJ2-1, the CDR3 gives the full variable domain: DVKVTQSSRYLVKRTGEKVFLECVQDMDHENMFWYRQDPGLGLRLIYFSYDVKMKEKGDIPEGYSVSREKKERFSLILESASTNQTSMYLCASSLPSGYNEQFFGPGTRLTVL.

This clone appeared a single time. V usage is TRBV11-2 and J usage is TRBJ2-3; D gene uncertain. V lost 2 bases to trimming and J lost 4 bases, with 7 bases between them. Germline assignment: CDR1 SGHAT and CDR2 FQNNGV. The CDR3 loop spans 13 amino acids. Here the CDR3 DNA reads TGTGCCAGCAGCTTACAGGTATCAGATACGCAGTATTTT. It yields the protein CASSLQVSDTQYF.

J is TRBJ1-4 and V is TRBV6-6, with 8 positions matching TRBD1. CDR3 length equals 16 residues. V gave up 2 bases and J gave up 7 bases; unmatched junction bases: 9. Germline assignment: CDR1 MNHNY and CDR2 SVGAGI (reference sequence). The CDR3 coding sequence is TGTGCCAGCAGTTACCCCCTTACAGGGGGTAGTGAAAAACTGTTTTTT. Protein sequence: CASSYPLTGGSEKLFF.

This chain's CDR3 is CASSLWTPNTGELFF. The CDR3 nucleotides are TGCGCCAGCAGCTTGTGGACACCGAACACCGGGGAGCTGTTTTTT. This chain connects TRBV5-1 to TRBJ2-2, with D perhaps TRBD1 (5 bases). Deletions cut 1 base from V and 0 bases from J, with 7 bases between. The germline CDR1 and CDR2 sequences are SGHRS and YFSETQ. The CDR3 is 15 amino acids.

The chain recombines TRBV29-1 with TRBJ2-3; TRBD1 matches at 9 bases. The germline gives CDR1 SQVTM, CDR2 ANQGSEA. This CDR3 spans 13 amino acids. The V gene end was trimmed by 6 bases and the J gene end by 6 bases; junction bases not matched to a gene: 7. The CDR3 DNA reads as TGCAGCGTCCAGGACAGGGGCTTGGATACGCAGTATTTT. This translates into CSVQDRGLDTQYF.

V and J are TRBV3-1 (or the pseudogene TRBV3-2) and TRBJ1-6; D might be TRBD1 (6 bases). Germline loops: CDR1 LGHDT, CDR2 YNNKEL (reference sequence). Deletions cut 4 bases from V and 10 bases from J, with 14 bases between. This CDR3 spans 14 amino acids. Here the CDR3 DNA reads TGTGCCAGCAGCCCTGGACAGTCTAGGTCACCCCTCCACTTT. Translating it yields CASSPGQSRSPLHF.

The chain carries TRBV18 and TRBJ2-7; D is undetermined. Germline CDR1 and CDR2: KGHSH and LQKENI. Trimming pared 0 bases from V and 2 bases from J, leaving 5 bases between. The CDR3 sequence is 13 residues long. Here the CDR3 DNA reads TGTGCCAGCTCACCACCGACACCCTACGAGCAGTACTTC. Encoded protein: CASSPPTPYEQYF.

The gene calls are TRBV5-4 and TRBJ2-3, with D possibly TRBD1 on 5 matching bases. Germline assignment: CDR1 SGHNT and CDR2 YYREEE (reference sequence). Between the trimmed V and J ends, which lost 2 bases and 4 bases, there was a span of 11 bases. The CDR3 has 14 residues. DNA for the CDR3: TGTGCCAGCAGCTTCGGCAGGGTGGCAGATACGCAGTATTTT. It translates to CASSFGRVADTQYF.

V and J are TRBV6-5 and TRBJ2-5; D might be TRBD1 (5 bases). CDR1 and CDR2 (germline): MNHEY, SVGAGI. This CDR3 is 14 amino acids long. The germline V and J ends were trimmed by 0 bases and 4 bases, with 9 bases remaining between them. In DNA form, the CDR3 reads TGTGCCAGCAGTTACTCAGGGGAAGGAGAGACCCAGTACTTC. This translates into CASSYSGEGETQYF.

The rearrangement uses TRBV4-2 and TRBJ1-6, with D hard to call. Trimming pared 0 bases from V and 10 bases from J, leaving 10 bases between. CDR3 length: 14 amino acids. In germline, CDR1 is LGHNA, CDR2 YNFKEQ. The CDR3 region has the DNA TGTGCCAGCAGCCAAGAGGTGGAAGTGTCACCCCTCCACTTT. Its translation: CASSQEVEVSPLHF.

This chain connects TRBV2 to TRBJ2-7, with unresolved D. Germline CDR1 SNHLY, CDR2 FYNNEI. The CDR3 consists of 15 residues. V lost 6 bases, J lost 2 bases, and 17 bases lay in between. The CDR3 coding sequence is TGTGCCAGCAGGGATTTAGTGGGCGGTCCCTACGAGCAGTACTTC. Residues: CASRDLVGGPYEQYF.

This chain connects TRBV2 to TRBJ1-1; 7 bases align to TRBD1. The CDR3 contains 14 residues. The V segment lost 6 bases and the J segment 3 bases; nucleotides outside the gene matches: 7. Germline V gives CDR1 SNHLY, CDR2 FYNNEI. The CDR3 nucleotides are TGTGCCAGCAGCTCCGGGACAGATCACACTGAAGCTTTCTTT. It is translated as CASSSGTDHTEAFF. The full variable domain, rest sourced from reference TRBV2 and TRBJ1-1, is EPEVTQTPSHQVTQMGQEVILRCVPISNHLYFYWYRQILGQKVEFLVSFYNNEISEKSEIFDDQFSVERPDGSNFTLKIRSTKLEDSAMYFCASSSGTDHTEAFFGQGTRLTVV.

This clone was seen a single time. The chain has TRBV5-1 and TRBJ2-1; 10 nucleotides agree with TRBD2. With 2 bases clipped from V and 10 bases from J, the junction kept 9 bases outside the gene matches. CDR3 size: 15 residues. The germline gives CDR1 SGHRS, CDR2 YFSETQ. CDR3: CASSFLAGDEGEQFF. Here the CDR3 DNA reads TGCGCCAGCAGCTTTCTAGCGGGAGACGAGGGAGAGCAGTTCTTC.